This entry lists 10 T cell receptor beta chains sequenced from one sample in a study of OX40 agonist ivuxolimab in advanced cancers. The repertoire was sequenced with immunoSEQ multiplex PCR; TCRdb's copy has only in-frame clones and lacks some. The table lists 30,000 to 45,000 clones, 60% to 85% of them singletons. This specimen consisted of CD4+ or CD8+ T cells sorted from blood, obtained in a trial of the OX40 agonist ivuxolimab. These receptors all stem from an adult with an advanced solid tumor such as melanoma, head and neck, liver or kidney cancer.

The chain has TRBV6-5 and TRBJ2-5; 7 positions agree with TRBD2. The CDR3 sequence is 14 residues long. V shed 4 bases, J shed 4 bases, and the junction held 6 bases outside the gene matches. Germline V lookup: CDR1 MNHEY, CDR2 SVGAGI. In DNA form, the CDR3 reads TGTGCCAGCAGTTCGACGTGGGGGGGAGAGACCCAGTACTTC. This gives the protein CASSSTWGGETQYF.

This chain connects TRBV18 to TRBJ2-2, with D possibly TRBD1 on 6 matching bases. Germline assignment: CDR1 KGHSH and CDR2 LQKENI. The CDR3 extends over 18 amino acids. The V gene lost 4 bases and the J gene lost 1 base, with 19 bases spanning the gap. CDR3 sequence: CASSRFQTGLGNTGELFF. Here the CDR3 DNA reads TGTGCCAGCTCACGTTTCCAGACAGGCCTTGGGAACACCGGGGAGCTGTTTTTT.

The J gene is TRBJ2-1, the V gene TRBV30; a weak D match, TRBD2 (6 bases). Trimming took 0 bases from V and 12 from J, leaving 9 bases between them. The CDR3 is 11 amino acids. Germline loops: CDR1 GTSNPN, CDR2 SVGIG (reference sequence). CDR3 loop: CAWSVGGWQFF. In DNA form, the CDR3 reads TGTGCCTGGAGTGTTGGGGGGTGGCAGTTCTTC.

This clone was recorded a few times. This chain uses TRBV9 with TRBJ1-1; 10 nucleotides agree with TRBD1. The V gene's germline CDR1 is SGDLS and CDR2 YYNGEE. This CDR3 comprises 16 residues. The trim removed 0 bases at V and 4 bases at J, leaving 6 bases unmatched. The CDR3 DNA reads TGTGCCAGCAGCGTAGGAGGGACAGGGGCTCCCACTGAAGCTTTCTTT. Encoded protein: CASSVGGTGAPTEAFF.

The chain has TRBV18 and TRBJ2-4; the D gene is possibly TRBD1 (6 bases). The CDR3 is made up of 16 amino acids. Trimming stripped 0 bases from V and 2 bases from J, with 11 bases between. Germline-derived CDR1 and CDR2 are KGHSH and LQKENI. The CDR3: CASSPPNTGPKNIQYF. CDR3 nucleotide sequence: TGTGCCAGCTCACCACCGAACACAGGGCCCAAAAACATTCAGTACTTC.

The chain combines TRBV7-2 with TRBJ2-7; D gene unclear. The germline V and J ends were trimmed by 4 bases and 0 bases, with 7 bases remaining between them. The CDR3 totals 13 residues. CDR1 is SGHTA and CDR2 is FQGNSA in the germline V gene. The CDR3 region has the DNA TGTGCCAGCAGCTCCCGTAGCTCCTACGAGCAGTACTTC. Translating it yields CASSSRSSYEQYF.

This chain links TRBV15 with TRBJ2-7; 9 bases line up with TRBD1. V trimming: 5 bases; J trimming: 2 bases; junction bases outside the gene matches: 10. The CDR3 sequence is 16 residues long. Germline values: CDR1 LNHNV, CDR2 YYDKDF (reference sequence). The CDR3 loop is CATSSRTGERPYEQYF. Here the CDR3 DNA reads TGTGCCACCAGCTCCCGGACAGGGGAGAGACCCTACGAGCAGTACTTC. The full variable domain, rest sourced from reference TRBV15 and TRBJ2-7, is DAMVIQNPRYQVTQFGKPVTLSCSQTLNHNVMYWYQQKSSQAPKLLFHYYDKDFNNEADTPDNFQSRRPNTSFCFLDIRSPGLGDTAMYLCATSSRTGERPYEQYFGPGTRLTVT.

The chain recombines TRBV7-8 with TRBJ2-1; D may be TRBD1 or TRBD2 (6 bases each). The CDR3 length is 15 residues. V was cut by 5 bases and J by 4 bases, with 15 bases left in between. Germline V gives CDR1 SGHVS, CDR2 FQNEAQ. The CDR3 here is CASSVNRGEYNEQFF. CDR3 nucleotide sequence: TGTGCCAGCAGCGTAAATAGGGGGGAATACAATGAGCAGTTCTTC.

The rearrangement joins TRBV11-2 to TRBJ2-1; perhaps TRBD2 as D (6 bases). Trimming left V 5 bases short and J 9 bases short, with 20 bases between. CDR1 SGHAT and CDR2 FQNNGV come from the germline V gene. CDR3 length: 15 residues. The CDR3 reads CASSPPGRRDPEQFF. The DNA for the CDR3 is TGTGCCAGCAGCCCCCCCGGGCGGAGGGATCCTGAGCAGTTCTTC.

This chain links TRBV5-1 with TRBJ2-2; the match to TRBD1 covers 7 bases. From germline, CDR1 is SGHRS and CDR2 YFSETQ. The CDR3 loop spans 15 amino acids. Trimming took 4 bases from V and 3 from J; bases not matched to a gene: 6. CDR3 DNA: TGCGCCAGCAGCCCGCGGACAGGATACACCGGGGAGCTGTTTTTT. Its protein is CASSPRTGYTGELFF.